This TCR beta chain comes out of a study of identical twins. TCRdb processed the 5' RACE reads anew with MiXCR; each CDR3 protein has one entry. The profile shows about 200,000 distinct CDR3 sequences, approximately 15% of them singletons. This CDR3 is 16 amino acids long. Germline V gene sequence: CDR1 MNHEY, CDR2 SVGAGI. Deletions cut 4 bases from V and 3 bases from J, with 19 bases between. The study, taken as a whole, reports: Invariant MAIT and iNKT cells may have partly biased zero-insertion analyses.

As to this clonotype: Its antigen remains unknown.

These data are also associated with another study on T cells expressing NK-cell markers. This second study notes: HCMV serostatus: seven of eight sequenced donors positive, one negative.

Sequenced input: CD8+ T cells sorted from blood. The TCR originated in a woman between 18 and 30 years old in good health. The chain joins TRBV6-5 to TRBJ2-7, with D perhaps matching TRBD1 or TRBD2 (5 bases each). CDR3 sequence (DNA): TGTGCCAGCAGTTTGACAGCTCAAGGGACCAACTACGAGCAGTACTTC. It is translated as CASSLTAQGTNYEQYF.